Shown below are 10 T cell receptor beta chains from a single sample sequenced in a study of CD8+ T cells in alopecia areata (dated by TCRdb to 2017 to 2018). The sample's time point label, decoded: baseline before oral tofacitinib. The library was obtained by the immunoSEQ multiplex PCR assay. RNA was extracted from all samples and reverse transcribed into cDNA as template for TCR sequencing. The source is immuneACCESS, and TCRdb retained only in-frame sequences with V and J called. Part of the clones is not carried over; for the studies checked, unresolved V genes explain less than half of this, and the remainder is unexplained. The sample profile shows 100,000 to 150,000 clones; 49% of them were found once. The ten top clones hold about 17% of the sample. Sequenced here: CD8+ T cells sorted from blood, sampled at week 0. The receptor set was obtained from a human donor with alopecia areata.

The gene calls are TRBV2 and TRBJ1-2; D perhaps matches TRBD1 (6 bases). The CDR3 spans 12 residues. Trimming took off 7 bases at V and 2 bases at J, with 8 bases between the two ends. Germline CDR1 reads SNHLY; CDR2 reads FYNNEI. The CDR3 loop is CASKTGNYGYTF. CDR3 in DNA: TGTGCCAGCAAAACAGGGAACTATGGCTACACCTTC.

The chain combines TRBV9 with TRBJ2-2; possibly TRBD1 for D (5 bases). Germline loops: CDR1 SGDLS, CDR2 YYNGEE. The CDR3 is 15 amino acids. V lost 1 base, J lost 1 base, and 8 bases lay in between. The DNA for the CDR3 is TGTGCCAGCAGCGTACAGGGCGGGAACACCGGGGAGCTGTTTTTT. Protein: CASSVQGGNTGELFF.

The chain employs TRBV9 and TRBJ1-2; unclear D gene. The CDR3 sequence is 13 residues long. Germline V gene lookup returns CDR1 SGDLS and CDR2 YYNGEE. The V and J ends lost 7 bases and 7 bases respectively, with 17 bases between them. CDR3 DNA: TGTGCCAGCTCCCAGGAGGGTTTCGTTGGCTACACCTTC. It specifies CASSQEGFVGYTF.

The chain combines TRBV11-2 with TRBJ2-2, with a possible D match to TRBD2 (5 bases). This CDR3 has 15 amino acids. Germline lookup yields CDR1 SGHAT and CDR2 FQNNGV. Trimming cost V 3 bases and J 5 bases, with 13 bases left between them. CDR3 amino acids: CASSFSGSGTGELFF. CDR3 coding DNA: TGTGCCAGCAGCTTCTCCGGGTCGGGGACCGGGGAGCTGTTTTTT.

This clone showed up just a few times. The CDR3 sequence is CSVEDPAGGTDTQYF. DNA of the CDR3: TGCAGCGTTGAAGATCCAGCGGGGGGAACAGATACGCAGTATTTT. The chain employs TRBV29-1 and TRBJ2-3, with 9 bases aligning to TRBD2. V was clipped by 0 bases and J by 3 bases; unmatched bases: 4. CDR1 is SQVTM, CDR2 ANQGSEA, per germline. This CDR3 contains 15 residues.

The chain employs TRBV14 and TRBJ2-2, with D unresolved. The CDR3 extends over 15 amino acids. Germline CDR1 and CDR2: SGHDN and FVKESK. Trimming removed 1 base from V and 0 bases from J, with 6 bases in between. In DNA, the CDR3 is TGTGCCAGCAGCCAAGTACCAGCGAACACCGGGGAGCTGTTTTTT. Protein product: CASSQVPANTGELFF.

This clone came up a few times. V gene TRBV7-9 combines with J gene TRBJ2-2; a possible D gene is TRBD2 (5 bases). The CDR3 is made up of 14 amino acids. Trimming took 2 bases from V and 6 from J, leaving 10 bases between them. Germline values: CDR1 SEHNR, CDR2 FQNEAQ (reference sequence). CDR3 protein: CASSLPTRSGELFF. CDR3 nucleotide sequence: TGTGCCAGCAGCTTACCTACTAGATCCGGGGAGCTGTTTTTT.

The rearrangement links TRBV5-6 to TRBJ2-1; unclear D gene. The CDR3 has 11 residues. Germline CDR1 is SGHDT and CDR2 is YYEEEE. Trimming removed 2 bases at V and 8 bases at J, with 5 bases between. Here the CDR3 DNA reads TGTGCCAGCAGCTTTCTCGATGAGCAGTTCTTC. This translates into CASSFLDEQFF.

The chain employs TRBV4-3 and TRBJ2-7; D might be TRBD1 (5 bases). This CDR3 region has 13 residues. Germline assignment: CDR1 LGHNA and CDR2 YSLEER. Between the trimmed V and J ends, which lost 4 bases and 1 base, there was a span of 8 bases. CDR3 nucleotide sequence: TGCGCCAGCAGCCCCCGACAGTCCTACGAGCAGTACTTC. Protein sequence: CASSPRQSYEQYF.

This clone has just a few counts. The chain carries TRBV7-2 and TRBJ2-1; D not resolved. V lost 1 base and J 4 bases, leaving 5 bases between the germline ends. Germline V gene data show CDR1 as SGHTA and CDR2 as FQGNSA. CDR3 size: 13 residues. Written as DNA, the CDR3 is TGTGCCAGCAGCTTAGACGGATACAATGAGCAGTTCTTC. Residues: CASSLDGYNEQFF.